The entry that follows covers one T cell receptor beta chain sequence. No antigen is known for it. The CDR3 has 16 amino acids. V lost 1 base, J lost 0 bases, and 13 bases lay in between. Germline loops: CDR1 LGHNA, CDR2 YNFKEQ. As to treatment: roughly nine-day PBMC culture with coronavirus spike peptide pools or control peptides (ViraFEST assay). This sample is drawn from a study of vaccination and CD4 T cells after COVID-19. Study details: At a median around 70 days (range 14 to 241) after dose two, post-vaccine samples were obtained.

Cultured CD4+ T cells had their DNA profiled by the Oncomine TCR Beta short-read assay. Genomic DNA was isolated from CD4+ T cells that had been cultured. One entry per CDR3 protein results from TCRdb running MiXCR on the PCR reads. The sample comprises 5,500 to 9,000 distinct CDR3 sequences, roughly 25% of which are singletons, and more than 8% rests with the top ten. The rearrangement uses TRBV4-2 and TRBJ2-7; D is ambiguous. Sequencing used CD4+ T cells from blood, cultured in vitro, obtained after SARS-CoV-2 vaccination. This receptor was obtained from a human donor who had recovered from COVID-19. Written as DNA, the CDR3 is TGTGCCAGCAGCCAAGTTTCGACTTCAAGCTCCTACGAGCAGTACTTC. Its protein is CASSQVSTSSSYEQYF.